This TCR beta chain derives from a study of CD8+ T cells in alopecia areata. RNA, once extracted, was reverse transcribed into cDNA for use as the sequencing template. The table came from immunoSEQ multiplex PCR; TCRdb's copy has only in-frame clones and leaves some out. The table lists about 150,000 clones, about three fifths of them singletons. This CDR3 region has 12 residues. Germline CDR1 and CDR2: SGHNT and YYREEE (reference sequence). Deletions cut 1 base from V and 4 bases from J, with 5 bases between. This TCR came from a human donor with alopecia areata. The source was CD4+ T cells sorted from blood, collected at week 0. The V call is TRBV5-4, the J call TRBJ2-5; D is uncertain. CDR3 residues: CASSLPRETQYF. For the CDR3, the DNA is TGTGCCAGCAGCTTGCCCCGAGAGACCCAGTACTTC.